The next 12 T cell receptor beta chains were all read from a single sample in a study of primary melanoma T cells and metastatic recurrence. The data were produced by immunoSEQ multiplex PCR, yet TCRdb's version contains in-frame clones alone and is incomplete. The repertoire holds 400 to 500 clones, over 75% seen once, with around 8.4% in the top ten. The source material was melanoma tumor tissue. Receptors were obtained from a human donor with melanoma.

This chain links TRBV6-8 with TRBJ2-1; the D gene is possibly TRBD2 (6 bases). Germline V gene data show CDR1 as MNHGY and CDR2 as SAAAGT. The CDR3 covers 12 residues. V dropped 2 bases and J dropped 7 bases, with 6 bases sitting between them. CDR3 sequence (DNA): TGTGCCAGCAGTTACGGGGGGAATGAGCAGTTCTTC. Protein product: CASSYGGNEQFF.

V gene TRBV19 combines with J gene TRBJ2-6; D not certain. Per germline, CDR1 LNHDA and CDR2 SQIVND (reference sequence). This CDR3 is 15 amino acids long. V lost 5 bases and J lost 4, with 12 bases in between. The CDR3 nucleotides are TGTGCCAGTAGTCGCGTAATGTCCGGGGCCAACGTCCTGACTTTC. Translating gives CASSRVMSGANVLTF.

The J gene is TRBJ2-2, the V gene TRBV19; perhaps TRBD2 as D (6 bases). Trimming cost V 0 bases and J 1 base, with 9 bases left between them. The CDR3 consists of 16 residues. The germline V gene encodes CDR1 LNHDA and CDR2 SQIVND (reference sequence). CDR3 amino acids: CASSIDPAGNTGELFF. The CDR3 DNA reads TGTGCCAGTAGTATAGATCCAGCGGGGAACACCGGGGAGCTGTTTTTT.

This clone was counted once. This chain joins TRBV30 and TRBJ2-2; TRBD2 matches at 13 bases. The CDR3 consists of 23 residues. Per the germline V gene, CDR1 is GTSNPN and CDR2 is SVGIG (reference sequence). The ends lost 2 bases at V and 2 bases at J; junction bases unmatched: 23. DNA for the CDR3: TGTGCCTGGAGTCCTTCAGTCCGGGACAGACTAGCGGGAGGACCTACTAACACCGGGGAGCTGTTTTTT. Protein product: CAWSPSVRDRLAGGPTNTGELFF.

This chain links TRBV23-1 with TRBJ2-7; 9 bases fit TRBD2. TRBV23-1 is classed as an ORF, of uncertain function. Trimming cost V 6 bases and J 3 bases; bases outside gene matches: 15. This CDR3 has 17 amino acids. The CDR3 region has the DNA TGCGCCAGCAGCCAAGAACCAAAGACTAGCGGAAACTACGAGCAGTACTTC. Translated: CASSQEPKTSGNYEQYF.

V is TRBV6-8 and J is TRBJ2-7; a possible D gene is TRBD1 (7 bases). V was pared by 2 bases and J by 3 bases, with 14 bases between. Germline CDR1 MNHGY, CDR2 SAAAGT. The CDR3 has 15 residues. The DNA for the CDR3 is TGTGCCAGCAGTTACGGCGCAGGGGGACTCTACGAGCAGTACTTC. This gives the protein CASSYGAGGLYEQYF.

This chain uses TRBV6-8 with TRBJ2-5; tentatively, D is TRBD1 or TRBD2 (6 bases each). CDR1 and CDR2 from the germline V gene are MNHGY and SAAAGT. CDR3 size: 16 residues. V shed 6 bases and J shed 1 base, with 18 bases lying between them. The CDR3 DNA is TGTGCCAGCAGCGATCCCTCCGGGGGCCCCCAAGAGACCCAGTACTTC. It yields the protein CASSDPSGGPQETQYF.

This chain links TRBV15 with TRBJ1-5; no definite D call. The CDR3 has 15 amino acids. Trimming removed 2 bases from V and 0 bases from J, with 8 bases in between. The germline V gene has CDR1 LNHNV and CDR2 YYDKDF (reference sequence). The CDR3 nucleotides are TGTGCCACCAGCAGACTGGACGGTAGCAATCAGCCCCAGCATTTT. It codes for CATSRLDGSNQPQHF.

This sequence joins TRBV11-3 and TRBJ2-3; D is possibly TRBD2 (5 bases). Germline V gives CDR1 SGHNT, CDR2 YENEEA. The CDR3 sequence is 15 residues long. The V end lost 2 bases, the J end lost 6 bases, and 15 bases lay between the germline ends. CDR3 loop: CASSLSERRTDTQYF. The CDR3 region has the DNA TGTGCCAGCAGCTTATCAGAGCGGAGGACGGATACGCAGTATTTT.

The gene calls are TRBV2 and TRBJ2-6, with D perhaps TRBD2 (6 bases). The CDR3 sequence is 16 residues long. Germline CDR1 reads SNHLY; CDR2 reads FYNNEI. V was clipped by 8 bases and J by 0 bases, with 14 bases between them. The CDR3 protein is CASRDSTPSGANVLTF. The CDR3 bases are TGTGCCAGCCGGGACTCAACACCCTCTGGGGCCAACGTCCTGACTTTC.

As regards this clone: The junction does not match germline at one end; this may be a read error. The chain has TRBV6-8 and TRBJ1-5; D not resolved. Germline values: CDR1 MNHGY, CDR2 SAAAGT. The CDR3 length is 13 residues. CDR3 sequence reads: CAISVEADQPQHF. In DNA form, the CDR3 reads TGTGCCATCAGTGTCGAGGCGGATCAGCCCCAGCATTTT.

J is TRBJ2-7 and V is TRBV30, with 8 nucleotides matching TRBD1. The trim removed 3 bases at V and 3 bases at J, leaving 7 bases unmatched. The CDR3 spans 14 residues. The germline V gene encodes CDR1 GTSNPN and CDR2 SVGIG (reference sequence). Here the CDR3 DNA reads TGTGCCTGGAGCCGGGACAGGAATTACTACGAGCAGTACTTC. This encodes CAWSRDRNYYEQYF.